The T cell receptor (beta chain) under discussion was sequenced for a study of Graves' ophthalmopathy and Graves' hyperthyroidism. Study-wide results and limits: Blood also contained most of the expanded thyroid clonotypes above 0.001 frequency.

Transcripts of RNA were the source for amplifying TCR beta CDR3 regions. First-round RT-PCR with HTBI primers preceded a second-round multiplex PCR. One entry per CDR3 protein results from TCRdb running MiXCR on the multiplex PCR reads. The sample lists about 400,000 distinct CDR3 sequences, around 19% occurring once. This clonotype has ten or more counts. Its specificity is not known. Germline V lookup: CDR1 DFQATT, CDR2 SNEGSKA (reference sequence). CDR3 length: 15 amino acids. The V and J ends lost 3 bases and 7 bases respectively, with 22 bases between them. As diagnostic evidence, clinical symptoms, serum thyroxine, TRAb, thyroid ultrasound and orbital computed tomography were relied upon.

The chain links TRBV20-1 to TRBJ2-7; D possibly corresponds to TRBD2 (6 bases). Sequencing was performed on peripheral blood. This clonotype was obtained from a woman between 18 and 30 years old with Graves' ophthalmopathy. CDR3 nucleotide sequence: TGCAGTGCTAGGTTTTATCTGCGGGGCCGGCAAGAGCAGTACTTC. This encodes CSARFYLRGRQEQYF.